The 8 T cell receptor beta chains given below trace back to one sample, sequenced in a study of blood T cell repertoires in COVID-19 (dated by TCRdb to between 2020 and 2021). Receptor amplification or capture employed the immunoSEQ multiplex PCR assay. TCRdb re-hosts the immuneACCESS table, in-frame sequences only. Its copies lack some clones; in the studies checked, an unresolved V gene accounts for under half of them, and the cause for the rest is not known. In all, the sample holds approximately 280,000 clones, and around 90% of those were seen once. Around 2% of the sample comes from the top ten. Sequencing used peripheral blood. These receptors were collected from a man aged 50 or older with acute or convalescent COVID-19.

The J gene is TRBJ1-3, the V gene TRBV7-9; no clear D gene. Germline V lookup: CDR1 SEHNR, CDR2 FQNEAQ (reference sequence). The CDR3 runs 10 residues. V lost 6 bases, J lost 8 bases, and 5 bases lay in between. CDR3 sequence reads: CASSEYTIYF. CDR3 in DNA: TGTGCCAGCAGTGAGTACACCATATATTTT.

CDR3 sequence: CSASSENSYEQYF. CDR3 bases: TGCAGTGCTAGTAGCGAAAACTCCTACGAGCAGTACTTC. J is TRBJ2-7 and V is TRBV20-1; weak D call: TRBD2 (5 bases). Per the germline V gene, CDR1 is DFQATT and CDR2 is SNEGSKA (reference sequence). The CDR3 totals 13 residues. The V and J ends lost 3 bases and 0 bases respectively, with 9 bases between them.

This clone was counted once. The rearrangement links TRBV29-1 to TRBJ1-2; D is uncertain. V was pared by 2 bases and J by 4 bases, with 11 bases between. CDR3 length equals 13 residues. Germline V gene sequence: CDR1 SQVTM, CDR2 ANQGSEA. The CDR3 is CSVEFETPYGYTF. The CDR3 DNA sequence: TGCAGCGTTGAATTTGAGACTCCCTATGGCTACACCTTC.

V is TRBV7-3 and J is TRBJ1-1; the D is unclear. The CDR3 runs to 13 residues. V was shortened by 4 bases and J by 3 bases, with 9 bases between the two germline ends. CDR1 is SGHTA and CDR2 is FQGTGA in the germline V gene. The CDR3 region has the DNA TGTGCCAGCAGCTCTAATATCGACACTGAAGCTTTCTTT. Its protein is CASSSNIDTEAFF. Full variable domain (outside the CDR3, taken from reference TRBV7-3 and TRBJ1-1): GAGVSQTPSNKVTEKGKYVELRCDPISGHTALYWYRQSLGQGPEFLIYFQGTGAADDSGLPNDRFFAVRPEGSVSTLKIQRTERGDSAVYLCASSSNIDTEAFFGQGTRLTVV.

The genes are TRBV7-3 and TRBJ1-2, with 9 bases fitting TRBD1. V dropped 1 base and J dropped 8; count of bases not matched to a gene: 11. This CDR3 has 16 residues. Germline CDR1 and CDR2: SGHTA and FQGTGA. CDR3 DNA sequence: TGTGCCAGCAGCTTAAACTCCCAACAGGGGGCTTGGGGCTACACCTTC. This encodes CASSLNSQQGAWGYTF. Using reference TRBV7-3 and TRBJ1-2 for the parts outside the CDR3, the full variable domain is GAGVSQTPSNKVTEKGKYVELRCDPISGHTALYWYRQSLGQGPEFLIYFQGTGAADDSGLPNDRFFAVRPEGSVSTLKIQRTERGDSAVYLCASSLNSQQGAWGYTFGSGTRLTVV.

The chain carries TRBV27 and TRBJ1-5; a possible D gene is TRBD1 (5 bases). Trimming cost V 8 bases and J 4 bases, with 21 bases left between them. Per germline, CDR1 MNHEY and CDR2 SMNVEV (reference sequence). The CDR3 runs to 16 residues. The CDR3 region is CASALGVGSGNQPQHF. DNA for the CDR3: TGTGCCAGCGCCCTGGGGGTCGGGAGCGGAAATCAGCCCCAGCATTTT.

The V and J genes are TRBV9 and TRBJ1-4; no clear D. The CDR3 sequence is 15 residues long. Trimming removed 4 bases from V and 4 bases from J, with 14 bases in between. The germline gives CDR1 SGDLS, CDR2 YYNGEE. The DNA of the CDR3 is TGTGCCAGCAGCTACGACCCCCAGCGTAATGAAAAACTGTTTTTT. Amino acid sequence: CASSYDPQRNEKLFF.

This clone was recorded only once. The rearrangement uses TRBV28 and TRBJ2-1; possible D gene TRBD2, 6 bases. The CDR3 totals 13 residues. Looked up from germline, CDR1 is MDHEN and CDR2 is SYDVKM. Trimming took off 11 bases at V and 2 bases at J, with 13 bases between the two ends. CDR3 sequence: CAVCGAPYNEQFF. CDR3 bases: TGTGCCGTATGCGGGGCCCCCTACAATGAGCAGTTCTTC.